This T cell receptor beta chain was retrieved from a study of T cell responses to AZD1222 COVID-19 vaccine. Study in general: Second doses at about 4 or about 12 weeks were pooled. Study conclusions and caveats: Spike-spanning, vaccine-associated CD4 TCRs were dominant at 160-218 and 743-854.

TCRdb keeps only in-frame clones here, not all; method: immunoSEQ multiplex PCR. The repertoire holds some 110,000 clones, with about 92% as singletons. Per germline, CDR1 SGHDN and CDR2 FVKESK. V dropped 0 bases and J dropped 0 bases, with 8 bases sitting between them. This CDR3 contains 16 residues. Comment on this clone: Its antigen is unidentified.

Sequenced material: peripheral blood, taken on day 0 of AZD1222 vaccination. The clonotype was recovered from an adult in good health. This chain uses TRBV14 with TRBJ2-2; no reliable D call. The CDR3 sequence: CASSQDRASNTGELFF. CDR3 in DNA: TGTGCCAGCAGCCAAGATAGAGCATCGAACACCGGGGAGCTGTTTTTT.